This entry lists 5 T cell receptor beta chains sequenced from one sample in a study of shared clonotypes between healthy human individuals. Assay used: immunoSEQ multiplex PCR; TCRdb lists only in-frame clones, some missing. Of roughly 1,800,000 clones listed, over 85% are singletons. CD45RO-negative CD8 cells positively selected for CCR7 made up the naive population, which excluded terminally differentiated effector memory CD45RA+ cells. The material sequenced was naive CD8+ T cells sorted from blood. The receptors were gathered from a young man in good health.

The chain uses TRBV7-8 and TRBJ1-4; TRBD1 might be the D (6 bases). V was shortened by 2 bases and J by 2 bases, with 12 bases between the two germline ends. The CDR3 is 16 residues long. The germline V gene encodes CDR1 SGHVS and CDR2 FQNEAQ. The CDR3 bases are TGTGCCAGCAGCTTAATGGGGGGGGCCACTAATGAAAAACTGTTTTTT. Protein product: CASSLMGGATNEKLFF.

The chain has TRBV10-3 and TRBJ2-5; 7 nucleotides align to TRBD2. CDR1 is ENHRY, CDR2 SYGVKD, per germline. Trimming at V came to 2 bases and at J to 2 bases, leaving 5 bases not matched to a gene. This CDR3 region has 15 residues. Here the CDR3 DNA reads TGTGCCATCAGTGAGAGCTCCGGGAGGCAAGAGACCCAGTACTTC. It codes for CAISESSGRQETQYF.

The chain employs TRBV28 and TRBJ1-2; 8 nucleotides match TRBD1. The CDR3 loop spans 13 amino acids. V gave up 7 bases and J gave up 4 bases; unmatched junction bases: 5. The germline V gene has CDR1 MDHEN and CDR2 SYDVKM. The CDR3 DNA sequence: TGTGCCAGCACCGAAACAGGGGGCTATGGCTACACCTTC. Its translation: CASTETGGYGYTF.

The chain has TRBV4-3 and TRBJ1-2; no clear D. Germline CDR1 reads LGHNA; CDR2 reads YSLEER. V shed 0 bases and J shed 2 bases, with 28 bases lying between them. The CDR3 is made up of 21 amino acids. CDR3 sequence: CASSQDWADNSAPAGNYGYTF. CDR3 in DNA: TGCGCCAGCAGCCAAGATTGGGCGGATAACTCCGCCCCCGCAGGCAACTATGGCTACACCTTC.

CDR3 nucleotides: TGTGCCAGCAGCTCCGGACTCGCTACTGTTTACGAGCAGTACTTC. It encodes CASSSGLATVYEQYF. The rearrangement uses TRBV11-2 and TRBJ2-7; possible D gene TRBD2, 5 bases. V was clipped by 4 bases and J by 4 bases, with 17 bases between them. The CDR3 extends over 15 amino acids. The V gene's germline CDR1 is SGHAT and CDR2 FQNNGV.